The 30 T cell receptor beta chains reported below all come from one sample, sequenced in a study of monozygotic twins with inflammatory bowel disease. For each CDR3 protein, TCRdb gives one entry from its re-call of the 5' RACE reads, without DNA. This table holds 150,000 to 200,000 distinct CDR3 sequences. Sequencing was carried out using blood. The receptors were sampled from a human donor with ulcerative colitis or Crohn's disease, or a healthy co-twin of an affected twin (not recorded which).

The CDR3 here is CSVGDSQEGYTF. The chain links TRBV29-1 to TRBJ1-2; the D call of TRBD1 rests on TCRdb alone, since no DNA is present to check it. The CDR3 runs to 12 residues. CDR1 SQVTM and CDR2 ANQGSEA come from the germline V gene.

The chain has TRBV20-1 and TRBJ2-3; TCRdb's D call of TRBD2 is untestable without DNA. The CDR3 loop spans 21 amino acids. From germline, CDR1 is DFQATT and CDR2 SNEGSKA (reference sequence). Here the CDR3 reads CSAPRSYRRTSGSPPTDTQYF.

The CDR3 sequence: CASSLQGIGTIYF. V gene TRBV5-1 combines with J gene TRBJ1-3; with no DNA, the TCRdb D assignment of TRBD1 cannot be verified. CDR3 length: 13 amino acids. Germline CDR1 reads SGHRS; CDR2 reads YFSETQ.

The CDR3 loop reads CASSIDLGRDYGYTF. The rearrangement joins TRBV19 to TRBJ1-2; checking the TCRdb D call of TRBD1 is not possible without DNA. The germline V gene has CDR1 LNHDA and CDR2 SQIVND (reference sequence). This CDR3 contains 15 residues.

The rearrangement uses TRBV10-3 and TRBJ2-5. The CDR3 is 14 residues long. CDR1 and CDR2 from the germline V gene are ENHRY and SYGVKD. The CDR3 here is CAISESTGQETQYF.

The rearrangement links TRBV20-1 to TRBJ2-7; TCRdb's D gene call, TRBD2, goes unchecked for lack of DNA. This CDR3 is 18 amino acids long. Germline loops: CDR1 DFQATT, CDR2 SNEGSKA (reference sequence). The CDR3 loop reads CSARGQGLAGVGFDEQYF.

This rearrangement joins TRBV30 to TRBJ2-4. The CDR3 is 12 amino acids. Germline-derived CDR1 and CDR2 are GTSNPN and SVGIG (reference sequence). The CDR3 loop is CAWRGAKNIQYF.

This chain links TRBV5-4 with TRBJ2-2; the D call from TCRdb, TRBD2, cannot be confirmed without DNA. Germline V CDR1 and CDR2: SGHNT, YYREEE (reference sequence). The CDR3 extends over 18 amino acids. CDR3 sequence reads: CASSPGLAEGLATGELFF.

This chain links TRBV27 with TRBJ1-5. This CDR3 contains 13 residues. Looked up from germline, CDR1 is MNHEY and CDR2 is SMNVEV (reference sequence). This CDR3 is CASSLSRWQPQHF.

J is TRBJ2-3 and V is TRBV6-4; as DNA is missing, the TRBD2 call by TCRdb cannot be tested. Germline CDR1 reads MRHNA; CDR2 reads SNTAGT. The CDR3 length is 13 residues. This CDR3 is CASSELAGDTQYF.

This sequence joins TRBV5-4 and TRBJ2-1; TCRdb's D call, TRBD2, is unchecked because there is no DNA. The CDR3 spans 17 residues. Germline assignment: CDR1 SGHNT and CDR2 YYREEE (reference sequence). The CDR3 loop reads CASSLSGPPSSYNEQFF.

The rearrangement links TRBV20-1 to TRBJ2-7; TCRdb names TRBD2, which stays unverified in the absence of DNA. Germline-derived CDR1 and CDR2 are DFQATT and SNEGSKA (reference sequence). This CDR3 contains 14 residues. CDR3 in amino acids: CSAREGGRRDEQYF.

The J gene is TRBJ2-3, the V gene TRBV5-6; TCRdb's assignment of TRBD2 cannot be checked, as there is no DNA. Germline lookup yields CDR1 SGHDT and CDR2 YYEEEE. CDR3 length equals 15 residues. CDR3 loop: CASSLRAGWSDTQYF.

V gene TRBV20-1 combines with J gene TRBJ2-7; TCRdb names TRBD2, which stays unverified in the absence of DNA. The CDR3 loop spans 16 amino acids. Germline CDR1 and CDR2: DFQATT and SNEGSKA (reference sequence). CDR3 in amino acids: CSAPGPTVGSSYEQYF.

CDR3 protein: CASGILAEAFF. The V and J genes are TRBV2 and TRBJ1-1. From germline, CDR1 is SNHLY and CDR2 FYNNEI. The CDR3 is 11 residues long.

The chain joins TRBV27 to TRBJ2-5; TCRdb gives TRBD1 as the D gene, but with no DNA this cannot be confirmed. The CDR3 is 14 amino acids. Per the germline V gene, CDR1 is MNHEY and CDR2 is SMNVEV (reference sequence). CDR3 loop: CASSRRGPQETQYF.

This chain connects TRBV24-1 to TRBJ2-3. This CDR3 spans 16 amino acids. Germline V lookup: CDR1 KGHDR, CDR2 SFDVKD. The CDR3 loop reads CATPGTLRTSTDTQYF.

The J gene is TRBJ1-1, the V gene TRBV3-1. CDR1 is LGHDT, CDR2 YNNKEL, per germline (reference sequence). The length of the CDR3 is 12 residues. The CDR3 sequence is CASSQATAEAFF.

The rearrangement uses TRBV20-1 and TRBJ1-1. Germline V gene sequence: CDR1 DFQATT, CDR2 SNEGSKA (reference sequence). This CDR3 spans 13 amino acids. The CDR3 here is CSAPTTGETEAFF.

The CDR3 loop reads CSASDAGRNSPLHF. The V call is TRBV20-1, the J call TRBJ1-6. The CDR3 extends over 14 amino acids. Germline CDR1 is DFQATT and CDR2 is SNEGSKA (reference sequence).

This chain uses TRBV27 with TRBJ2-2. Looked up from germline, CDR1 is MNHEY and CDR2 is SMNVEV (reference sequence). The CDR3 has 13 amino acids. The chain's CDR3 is CASSTANTGELFF.

CDR3 amino acids: CASSPTGGANTQYF. The V and J genes are TRBV5-1 and TRBJ2-3; TCRdb lists TRBD1, though no DNA is available to test this call. From germline, CDR1 is SGHRS and CDR2 YFSETQ. The CDR3 contains 14 residues.

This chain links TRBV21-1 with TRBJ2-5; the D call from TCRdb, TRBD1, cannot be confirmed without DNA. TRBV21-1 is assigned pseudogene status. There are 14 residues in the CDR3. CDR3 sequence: CASSSRTGEETQYF.

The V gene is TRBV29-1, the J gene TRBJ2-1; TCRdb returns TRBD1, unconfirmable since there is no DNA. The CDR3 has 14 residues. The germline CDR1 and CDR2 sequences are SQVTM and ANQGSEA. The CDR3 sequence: CSVVRGSKGNEQFF.

CDR3 amino acids: CASGLVPGEWTEAFF. The chain is built from TRBV12-5 and TRBJ1-1. The CDR3 runs 15 residues. Germline V gene sequence: CDR1 LGHNT, CDR2 FRNRAP. Full variable domain (missing parts from reference TRBV12-5 and TRBJ1-1): DARVTQTPRHKVTEMGQEVTMRCQPILGHNTVFWYRQTMMQGLELLAYFRNRAPLDDSGMPKDRFSAEMPDATLATLKIQPSEPRDSAVYFCASGLVPGEWTEAFFGQGTRLTVV.

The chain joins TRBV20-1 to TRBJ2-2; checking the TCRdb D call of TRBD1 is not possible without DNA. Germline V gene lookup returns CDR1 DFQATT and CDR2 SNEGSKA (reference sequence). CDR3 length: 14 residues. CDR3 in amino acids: CSARALGVTGELFF.

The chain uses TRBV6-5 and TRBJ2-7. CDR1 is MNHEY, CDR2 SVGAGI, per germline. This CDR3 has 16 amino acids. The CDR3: CASSYSEGFLGYEQYF.

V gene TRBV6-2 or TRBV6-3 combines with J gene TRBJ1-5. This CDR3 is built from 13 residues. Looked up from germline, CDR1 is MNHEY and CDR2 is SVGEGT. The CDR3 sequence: CASSYPNNQPQHF.

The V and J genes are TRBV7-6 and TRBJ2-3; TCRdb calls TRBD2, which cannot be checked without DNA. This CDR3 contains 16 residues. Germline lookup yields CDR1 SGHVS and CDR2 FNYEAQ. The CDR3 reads CASSTRTSGYTDTQYF.

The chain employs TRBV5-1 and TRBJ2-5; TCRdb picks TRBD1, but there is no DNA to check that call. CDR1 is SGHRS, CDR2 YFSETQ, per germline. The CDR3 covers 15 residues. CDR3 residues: CASSLGSPPKETQYF.